A selection of T cell receptor beta chains follows, all from one sample in a study of shared clonotypes between healthy human individuals. Measured with immunoSEQ multiplex PCR; TCRdb has only the in-frame clones, and not every one. The sample shows more than 2 million clones, over 85% of them seen only once. Material: naive CD4+ T cells sorted from blood. Every receptor here comes from a man aged 18 to 30 in good health. The CDR3 runs from the conserved cysteine through the conserved F or W. Each record gives: D gene, V gene, J gene, clone size, CDR3 protein, CDR3 DNA. D genes are given only for firm matches. A row's size may be missing; if present it is once, few, many or a size class.

d_gene: TRBD1; v_gene: TRBV28; j_gene: TRBJ1-5; abundance: many; CDR3aa: CASSRTGRDNQPQHF; CDR3nt: TGTGCCAGCAGTAGGACAGGGAGAGACAATCAGCCCCAGCATTTT
d_gene: NA; v_gene: TRBV29-1; j_gene: TRBJ2-1; abundance: NA; CDR3aa: CSVQPQGTLGVNEQFF; CDR3nt: TGCAGCGTCCAACCTCAGGGAACCTTAGGGGTCAATGAGCAGTTCTTC
d_gene: TRBD2; v_gene: TRBV5-1; j_gene: TRBJ2-2; abundance: NA; CDR3aa: CASSLVGSGVNGELFF; CDR3nt: TGCGCCAGCAGCTTGGTGGGTAGCGGGGTCAACGGGGAGCTGTTTTTT
d_gene: TRBD1; v_gene: TRBV19; j_gene: TRBJ1-5; abundance: NA; CDR3aa: CASSILTGQGLTRNQPQHF; CDR3nt: TGTGCCAGTAGTATACTTACGGGACAGGGCTTAACTAGAAATCAGCCCCAGCATTTT
d_gene: NA; v_gene: TRBV28; j_gene: TRBJ2-1; abundance: NA; CDR3aa: CASSLDRYEQFF; CDR3nt: TGTGCCAGCAGTTTGGACCGGTACGAGCAGTTCTTC
d_gene: NA; v_gene: TRBV7-9; j_gene: TRBJ1-3; abundance: few; CDR3aa: CASSSRQESSGNTIYF; CDR3nt: TGTGCCAGCAGCTCCCGACAGGAGAGCTCTGGAAACACCATATATTTT
d_gene: TRBD2; v_gene: TRBV5-4; j_gene: TRBJ2-1; abundance: NA; CDR3aa: CASSLGLADSYNEQFF; CDR3nt: TGTGCCAGCAGCTTGGGGCTAGCGGACTCCTACAATGAGCAGTTCTTC
d_gene: TRBD2; v_gene: TRBV5-1; j_gene: TRBJ2-5; abundance: NA; CDR3aa: CASSPRLAEETQYF; CDR3nt: TGCGCCAGCAGCCCACGACTAGCGGAAGAGACCCAGTACTTC
d_gene: NA; v_gene: TRBV30; j_gene: TRBJ1-4; abundance: NA; CDR3aa: CAWSRGDVEKLFF; CDR3nt: TGTGCCTGGAGTAGGGGGGATGTTGAAAAACTGTTTTTT
d_gene: NA; v_gene: TRBV2; j_gene: TRBJ2-2; abundance: NA; CDR3aa: CASSTPSLKDYNTGELFF; CDR3nt: TGTGCCAGCAGCACCCCTAGCCTGAAGGACTACAACACCGGGGAGCTGTTTTTT
d_gene: NA; v_gene: TRBV9; j_gene: TRBJ2-5; abundance: NA; CDR3aa: CASSVGWVGQETQYF; CDR3nt: TGTGCCAGCAGCGTAGGGTGGGTAGGTCAAGAGACCCAGTACTTC
d_gene: NA; v_gene: TRBV4-1; j_gene: TRBJ2-7; abundance: NA; CDR3aa: CASSQDLSYEQYF; CDR3nt: TGCGCCAGCAGCCAAGATCTCAGCTACGAGCAGTACTTC